The clone carrying this T cell receptor beta chain occurred many times. The record originates from a study of blood T cells in healthy people across ages. The CDR3 is 12 residues long. With 5 bases removed from V and 4 bases from J, the gap between germline ends came to 12 bases. From germline, CDR1 is DFQATT and CDR2 SNEGSKA (reference sequence). The second PCR ran about 6 to 12 cycles with a sample-barcoded 5' primer and J-beta primers. In TCRdb, the 5' RACE reads were re-called with MiXCR into one record per CDR3 protein. This sample has about 640,000 distinct CDR3 sequences, with less than 35% found just once.

V is TRBV20-1 and J is TRBJ2-7, with D perhaps matching TRBD2 (5 bases). This TCR was sampled from a woman of 80 years or more in good health. Sequencing was performed on blood. The DNA of the CDR3 is TGCAGTGCTGAGGGAAAAGGGTACGAGCAGTACTTC. It translates to CSAEGKGYEQYF.